The 27 T cell receptor beta chains reported below all come from one sample, sequenced in a study of T cell changes during pregnancy in multiple sclerosis. Sequenced by immunoSEQ multiplex PCR; TCRdb stores in-frame clones only, minus some. This table has 75,000 to 95,000 clones, around 90% appearing once. The sequences come from peripheral blood, collected before pregnancy. Every receptor here comes from a female donor with multiple sclerosis, enrolled in a pregnancy study.

The V and J genes are TRBV5-4 and TRBJ2-7; 10 bases are shared with TRBD1. Trimming cost V 4 bases and J 4 bases; bases outside gene matches: 5. Germline V CDR1 and CDR2: SGHNT, YYREEE (reference sequence). The CDR3 is 14 amino acids. The CDR3 region is CASSPGTGEYEQYF. The CDR3 nucleotides read TGTGCCAGCAGCCCTGGGACAGGGGAGTACGAGCAGTACTTC.

V and J are TRBV6-5 and TRBJ2-2; D is ambiguous. CDR3 size: 15 residues. V was trimmed by 0 bases and J by 5 bases, leaving 10 bases between them. CDR1 is MNHEY and CDR2 is SVGAGI in the germline V gene. The chain's CDR3 is CASSYSSRWTGELFF. CDR3 in DNA: TGTGCCAGCAGTTACTCGTCCAGGTGGACCGGGGAGCTGTTTTTT.

The rearrangement uses TRBV9 and TRBJ2-3; 15 nucleotides align to TRBD2. This CDR3 has 19 residues. Germline assignment: CDR1 SGDLS and CDR2 YYNGEE. J was trimmed by 2 bases and V by 4 bases; bases with no gene match: 11. The CDR3 here is CASSSGLAGGRGFTDTQYF. The CDR3 region has the DNA TGTGCCAGCAGCTCGGGACTAGCGGGAGGCCGGGGTTTCACAGATACGCAGTATTTT.

This chain connects TRBV6-5 to TRBJ1-5, with a tentative D call TRBD1 (6 bases). This CDR3 has 15 amino acids. The germline V gene has CDR1 MNHEY and CDR2 SVGAGI. Trimming cost V 2 bases and J 0 bases, with 8 bases left between them. DNA of the CDR3: TGTGCCAGCAGTTACCAGGGGAATAGCAATCAGCCCCAGCATTTT. Translating gives CASSYQGNSNQPQHF.

The V and J genes are TRBV9 and TRBJ1-1; 9 nucleotides agree with TRBD1. This CDR3 spans 17 amino acids. V dropped 4 bases and J dropped 5; count of bases not matched to a gene: 15. Germline V lookup: CDR1 SGDLS, CDR2 YYNGEE. DNA of the CDR3: TGTGCCAGCAGCCCCGGACAGGGGATTGGTAAGGAGACTGAAGCTTTCTTT. This gives the protein CASSPGQGIGKETEAFF.

This clone was counted a few times. V usage is TRBV18 and J usage is TRBJ2-1; 7 bases align to TRBD1. Per germline, CDR1 KGHSH and CDR2 LQKENI. The CDR3 spans 13 residues. V lost 4 bases and J lost 7; bases outside the gene matches: 4. For the CDR3, the DNA is TGTGCCAGCTCACTTGGGACAGTAAATGAGCAGTTCTTC. Translating gives CASSLGTVNEQFF.

The chain carries TRBV7-8 and TRBJ2-1; the D gene is possibly TRBD2 (5 bases). The CDR3 has 15 amino acids. Looked up from germline, CDR1 is SGHVS and CDR2 is FQNEAQ. Trimming pared 0 bases from V and 3 bases from J, leaving 9 bases between. CDR3 region: CASSLAGAVYNEQFF. CDR3 sequence (DNA): TGTGCCAGCAGCTTAGCGGGAGCGGTCTACAATGAGCAGTTCTTC.

Only a few counts were recorded for this clone. This rearrangement joins TRBV5-1 to TRBJ1-1; D not certain. CDR1 and CDR2 from the germline V gene are SGHRS and YFSETQ. V shed 4 bases and J shed 4 bases, with 14 bases lying between them. The CDR3 has 14 amino acids. The CDR3 nucleotides read TGCGCCAGCAGCGTCGAAGGAGGGCCCACTGAAGCTTTCTTT. This translates into CASSVEGGPTEAFF.

The CDR3 reads CASSCKSGGLIVNEQFF. CDR3 in DNA: TGTGCCAGCAGCTGTAAAAGCGGGGGCCTAATTGTGAATGAGCAGTTCTTC. The chain couples TRBV7-2 to TRBJ2-1, with 8 bases that match TRBD2. CDR1 and CDR2 (germline): SGHTA, FQGNSA. V was pared by 4 bases and J by 7 bases, with 15 bases of the junction left unmatched. This CDR3 has 17 residues.

This chain joins TRBV7-2 and TRBJ1-1; the D is unclear. Trimming pared 5 bases from V and 0 bases from J, leaving 4 bases between. The CDR3 length is 12 residues. Per germline, CDR1 SGHTA and CDR2 FQGNSA. In DNA form, the CDR3 reads TGTGCCAGCAGCAGCATGAACACTGAAGCTTTCTTT. Translation gives CASSSMNTEAFF. The complete variable domain, with remaining parts taken from reference TRBV7-2 and TRBJ1-1, reads GAGVSQSPSNKVTEKGKDVELRCDPISGHTALYWYRQSLGQGLEFLIYFQGNSAPDKSGLPSDRFSAERTGGSVSTLTIQRTQQEDSAVYLCASSSMNTEAFFGQGTRLTVV.

The chain has TRBV19 and TRBJ2-1; tentatively, D is TRBD2 (6 bases). V was cut by 4 bases and J by 9 bases, with 13 bases left in between. The CDR3 runs 13 residues. Germline V CDR1 and CDR2: LNHDA, SQIVND (reference sequence). CDR3 in amino acids: CASSTGLPFEQFF. The CDR3 nucleotides are TGTGCCAGTAGTACGGGACTTCCTTTTGAGCAGTTCTTC.

The CDR3: CASSYAGTGNPGELFF. The CDR3 DNA follows: TGTGCCAGCAGTTACGCCGGGACAGGGAATCCCGGGGAGCTGTTTTTT. The rearrangement uses TRBV6-5 and TRBJ2-2, with 9 positions matching TRBD1. V was clipped by 2 bases and J by 6 bases; unmatched bases: 7. This CDR3 is built from 16 residues. Germline CDR1 MNHEY, CDR2 SVGAGI.

V and J are TRBV5-1 and TRBJ2-1, with TRBD2 matching 7 bases. After removal of 3 bases from V and 6 bases from J, the junction contained 9 bases not matched to a gene. Germline V gene sequence: CDR1 SGHRS, CDR2 YFSETQ. This CDR3 is 15 amino acids long. The CDR3 loop reads CASSSSGNPGNEQFF. The CDR3 bases are TGCGCCAGCAGCTCGAGCGGGAACCCGGGCAATGAGCAGTTCTTC.

The chain recombines TRBV19 with TRBJ1-5, with 7 bases that match TRBD1. The CDR3 totals 14 residues. Per germline, CDR1 LNHDA and CDR2 SQIVND (reference sequence). V shed 4 bases, J shed 7 bases, and the junction held 7 bases outside the gene matches. CDR3 region: CASSRDSPLQPQHF. The CDR3 nucleotides are TGTGCCAGTAGTAGGGACAGCCCGTTGCAGCCCCAGCATTTT.

This rearrangement joins TRBV18 to TRBJ2-7, with D hard to call. Germline V lookup: CDR1 KGHSH, CDR2 LQKENI. V was pared by 2 bases and J by 1 base, with 18 bases between. CDR3 length: 17 residues. The CDR3 DNA sequence: TGTGCCAGCTCACCAGAGTTAAGACCGGGTAGTTCCTACGAGCAGTACTTC. Its protein product is CASSPELRPGSSYEQYF.

The chain employs TRBV2 and TRBJ2-7; D is perhaps TRBD1 (5 bases). Germline V gives CDR1 SNHLY, CDR2 FYNNEI. The CDR3 consists of 11 residues. V lost 6 bases and J lost 4, with 7 bases in between. The CDR3: CASRNRYEQYF. The CDR3 DNA is TGTGCCAGCAGAAACAGGTACGAGCAGTACTTC.

This chain joins TRBV18 and TRBJ2-7, with D perhaps being TRBD1 or TRBD2 (7 bases each). Trimming removed 6 bases from V and 3 bases from J, with 15 bases in between. The CDR3 extends over 14 amino acids. Germline CDR1 reads KGHSH; CDR2 reads LQKENI. CDR3 residues: CASSPGGGGYEQYF. In DNA, the CDR3 is TGTGCCAGCTCCCCAGGGGGGGGAGGCTACGAGCAGTACTTC. Full variable domain (outside the CDR3, taken from reference TRBV18 and TRBJ2-7): NAGVMQNPRHLVRRRGQEARLRCSPMKGHSHVYWYRQLPEEGLKFMVYLQKENIIDESGMPKERFSAEFPKEGPSILRIQQVVRGDSAAYFCASSPGGGGYEQYFGPGTRLTVT.

V is TRBV7-8 and J is TRBJ2-7, with 10 bases fitting TRBD2. Germline V CDR1 and CDR2: SGHVS, FQNEAQ. This CDR3 region has 17 residues. V was clipped by 3 bases and J by 4 bases; unmatched bases: 12. CDR3 in amino acids: CASSFPLAGVTGYEQYF. CDR3 nucleotides: TGTGCCAGCAGCTTCCCCCTAGCGGGAGTGACGGGGTACGAGCAGTACTTC.

The chain has TRBV19 and TRBJ1-1; D possibly corresponds to TRBD1 (6 bases). CDR1 LNHDA and CDR2 SQIVND come from the germline V gene (reference sequence). This CDR3 is built from 14 residues. V dropped 5 bases and J dropped 0 bases, with 10 bases sitting between them. The CDR3 region is CASSPTGMNTEAFF. In DNA, the CDR3 is TGTGCCAGTAGTCCGACAGGAATGAACACTGAAGCTTTCTTT.

The CDR3, as DNA: TGCGCCAGCAGCTTAGAGGGGGAAGGTCAGCCCCAGCATTTT. Its translation: CASSLEGEGQPQHF. V gene TRBV5-1 combines with J gene TRBJ1-5; D perhaps matches TRBD1 (6 bases). The CDR3 extends over 14 amino acids. The germline V gene has CDR1 SGHRS and CDR2 YFSETQ. The V end lost 2 bases, the J end lost 6 bases, and 12 bases lay between the germline ends.

This sequence joins TRBV2 and TRBJ2-5; a possible D gene is TRBD1 (6 bases). The V and J ends lost 5 bases and 1 base respectively, with 14 bases between them. This CDR3 contains 15 residues. Germline V CDR1 and CDR2: SNHLY, FYNNEI. This CDR3 is CASSPLYRAQETQYF. Written as DNA, the CDR3 is TGTGCCAGCAGTCCACTCTACAGGGCCCAAGAGACCCAGTACTTC.

The chain couples TRBV13 to TRBJ2-1; TRBD1 matches at 9 bases. The V gene's germline CDR1 is PRHDT and CDR2 FYEKMQ (reference sequence). Trimming removed 5 bases from V and 8 bases from J; junction bases left unmatched: 4. The CDR3 is 13 amino acids. The CDR3 DNA is TGTGCCAGCAGCATACAGGGGGCTGATGAGCAGTTCTTC. Its translation is CASSIQGADEQFF.

The CDR3 reads CASSFSGASSYNEQFF. As DNA, the CDR3 is TGTGCCAGCAGCTTCAGCGGGGCGAGCTCCTACAATGAGCAGTTCTTC. The V gene is TRBV7-3, the J gene TRBJ2-1; 7 nucleotides align to TRBD2. The CDR3 covers 16 residues. The germline gives CDR1 SGHTA, CDR2 FQGTGA. The V and J ends lost 3 bases and 0 bases, in that order; junction bases with no gene match: 5.

The chain recombines TRBV28 with TRBJ2-7; D unclear. Trimming cost V 5 bases and J 9 bases, with 14 bases left between them. This CDR3 spans 12 amino acids. The germline gives CDR1 MDHEN, CDR2 SYDVKM. The CDR3 spells CASSPSLPRQYF. CDR3 coding DNA: TGTGCCAGCAGTCCCTCTCTCCCCAGGCAGTACTTC.

This sequence joins TRBV25-1 and TRBJ2-2; TRBD1 aligns across 8 bases. Looked up from germline, CDR1 is MGHDK and CDR2 is SYGVNS. This CDR3 region has 15 residues. J gave up 3 bases and V 6 bases, and 6 bases lay outside the gene matches. CDR3 sequence reads: CASSGQGRDTGELFF. The CDR3 DNA follows: TGTGCCAGCAGCGGACAGGGCCGGGACACCGGGGAGCTGTTTTTT.

This chain uses TRBV2 with TRBJ1-2; 10 bases fit TRBD1. The CDR3 is made up of 16 amino acids. From germline, CDR1 is SNHLY and CDR2 FYNNEI. V lost 7 bases and J lost 4; bases outside the gene matches: 12. The CDR3 here is CASTGQGGIVAYGYTF. The CDR3 nucleotides are TGTGCCAGCACCGGACAGGGGGGGATAGTAGCCTATGGCTACACCTTC.

V gene TRBV5-7 combines with J gene TRBJ1-2; 10 nucleotides align to TRBD1. Being an ORF, TRBV5-7 has a function that is uncertain. Trimming removed 3 bases from V and 8 bases from J; junction bases left unmatched: 13. This CDR3 has 16 amino acids. This CDR3 is CASSSDLDRGVWGYTF. CDR3 DNA: TGTGCCAGCAGCTCCGACTTGGACAGGGGGGTGTGGGGCTACACCTTC.